The 21 T cell receptor beta chains reported below all come from one sample, sequenced in a study of T cell therapy product for transplant patients. The sample label is defined as: 20 to 25 nM rapamycin added during CMV-specific T-cell product expansion (Rapa-TCP). This label denotes: CMVpp65/IE-1-reactive T cells enriched by IFNgamma capture and expanded in vitro. PBMCs were stimulated for 6 hours with overlapping CMV pp65 and IE-1 peptide pools at 0.5 to 0.65 ug/ml each. An IFNgamma secretion assay positively selected the IFNgamma-producing cells after CMV stimulation. The enriched IFNgamma+ cells were cultured about 21 days on irradiated autologous feeders with either IL-7/IL-15 or IL-2. Clones were read by immunoSEQ multiplex PCR, and TCRdb kept only the in-frame ones, dropping some. Of roughly 540 clones listed, about 83% are singletons. The antigens these receptors bind are not known. The specimen was a sorted cell population cultured from PBMCs. All receptors come from an adult in good health.

In its sample, this clone was seen a few times. The rearrangement uses TRBV29-1 and TRBJ2-2; 8 positions agree with TRBD2. Germline assignment: CDR1 SQVTM and CDR2 ANQGSEA. The CDR3 is made up of 17 amino acids. The V and J ends lost 0 bases and 6 bases, in that order; junction bases with no gene match: 12. The CDR3 reads CSVEDLGSGTSPGELFF. CDR3 sequence (DNA): TGCAGCGTTGAAGATCTGGGTAGCGGGACCTCCCCCGGGGAGCTGTTTTTT.

This chain uses TRBV28 with TRBJ2-7; D is ambiguous. The CDR3 sequence is 13 residues long. V was pared by 2 bases and J by 4 bases, with 9 bases between. The germline V gene has CDR1 MDHEN and CDR2 SYDVKM. CDR3: CASSLVSLYEQYF. The DNA for the CDR3 is TGTGCCAGCAGTTTAGTCTCCTTATACGAGCAGTACTTC.

V and J are TRBV10-2 and TRBJ2-1; D is possibly TRBD1 (6 bases). V gave up 4 bases and J gave up 6 bases, with 13 bases separating them. The CDR3 contains 14 residues. Germline V lookup: CDR1 WSHSY, CDR2 SAAADI. The CDR3 spells CASSGWDMGNEQFF. CDR3 DNA: TGCGCCAGCAGTGGGTGGGACATGGGCAATGAGCAGTTCTTC.

The rearrangement joins TRBV6-1 to TRBJ2-2; D is undetermined. Germline CDR1 is MNHNS and CDR2 is SASEGT. The CDR3 consists of 15 residues. The CDR3 DNA sequence: TGTGCGTCGGTTGGCCCCCTCTCGAACACCGGGGAGCTGTTTTTT. Translation: CASVGPLSNTGELFF.

This clone appeared once. V is TRBV4-1 and J is TRBJ2-6; D not resolved. V lost 0 bases and J 0 bases, leaving 9 bases between the germline ends. CDR1 and CDR2 from the germline V gene are MGHRA and YSYEKL. The CDR3 extends over 17 amino acids. DNA of the CDR3: TGCGCCAGCAGCCAAGATAGACGGCGCTCTGGGGCCAACGTCCTGACTTTC. Translation: CASSQDRRRSGANVLTF.

The V and J genes are TRBV30 and TRBJ1-6; the D gene is possibly TRBD1 (6 bases). V was trimmed by 6 bases and J by 4 bases, leaving 10 bases between them. CDR3 length: 13 residues. Germline-derived CDR1 and CDR2 are GTSNPN and SVGIG (reference sequence). CDR3 sequence: CACETGYNSPLHF. The DNA of the CDR3 is TGTGCCTGCGAAACAGGGTATAATTCACCCCTCCACTTT.

This rearrangement joins TRBV5-5 to TRBJ1-1; D unclear. This CDR3 contains 12 residues. Germline CDR1 reads SGHKS; CDR2 reads YYEKEE (reference sequence). The V end was cut by 0 bases, the J end by 6 bases, with 6 bases between. The CDR3 protein is CASSLDTAEAFF. The CDR3 nucleotides are TGTGCCAGCAGCTTGGACACGGCTGAAGCTTTCTTT. Combining the CDR3 with reference TRBV5-5 and TRBJ1-1 gives the whole variable domain DAGVTQSPTHLIKTRGQQVTLRCSPISGHKSVSWYQQVLGQGPQFIFQYYEKEERGRGNFPDRFSARQFPNYSSELNVNALLLGDSALYLCASSLDTAEAFFGQGTRLTVV.

The chain joins TRBV4-1 to TRBJ1-1; D unclear. Deletions cut 0 bases from V and 0 bases from J, with 5 bases between. The CDR3 extends over 14 amino acids. In germline, CDR1 is MGHRA, CDR2 YSYEKL. The CDR3 reads CASSQDRMNTEAFF. As DNA, the CDR3 is TGCGCCAGCAGCCAAGACAGAATGAACACTGAAGCTTTCTTT.

By share of the sample, this clone is large (0.1 to 1%). This chain uses TRBV5-1 with TRBJ1-6, with a weak D call TRBD1 (5 bases). Per the germline V gene, CDR1 is SGHRS and CDR2 is YFSETQ. Trimming stripped 6 bases from V and 5 bases from J, with 21 bases between. CDR3 length equals 17 residues. CDR3 sequence (DNA): TGCGCCAGCACCCCCCTTCCCGGGACCCTCGATAATTCACCCCTCCACTTT. This encodes CASTPLPGTLDNSPLHF.

The rearrangement joins TRBV4-2 to TRBJ1-3; no clear D gene. Germline CDR1 LGHNA, CDR2 YNFKEQ. V lost 1 base and J 6 bases, leaving 16 bases between the germline ends. The CDR3 is 16 amino acids. The CDR3 DNA sequence: TGTGCCAGCAGCCAAGGGGTCTTAAAGGTAGAAAACACCATATATTTT. Translation gives CASSQGVLKVENTIYF.

The chain couples TRBV28 to TRBJ1-1; D is unclear. This CDR3 spans 11 amino acids. From germline, CDR1 is MDHEN and CDR2 SYDVKM. The ends were cut back, 6 bases at V and 5 bases at J, with 7 bases in the middle. CDR3 sequence reads: CASRLQTEAFF. The CDR3, as DNA: TGTGCCAGCAGACTGCAGACTGAAGCTTTCTTT.

This clone showed up just once. The gene calls are TRBV6-5 and TRBJ1-2, with D hard to call. This CDR3 spans 14 amino acids. V gave up 0 bases and J gave up 8 bases, with 13 bases separating them. The germline CDR1 and CDR2 sequences are MNHEY and SVGAGI. This CDR3 is CASSYSPGRIGYTF. In DNA form, the CDR3 reads TGTGCCAGCAGTTACTCGCCAGGTCGTATCGGCTACACCTTC.

The chain combines TRBV10-3 with TRBJ1-5; 9 bases map to TRBD1. The germline CDR1 and CDR2 sequences are ENHRY and SYGVKD. V lost 0 bases, J lost 2 bases, and 11 bases stayed unmatched. This CDR3 spans 19 amino acids. The CDR3, as DNA: TGTGCCATCAGTGAGTCCAAGACAGGGGGAAGTGGACGCAATCAGCCCCAGCATTTT. This translates into CAISESKTGGSGRNQPQHF.

The J gene is TRBJ2-5, the V gene TRBV18; D remains ambiguous. This CDR3 has 13 amino acids. CDR1 is KGHSH, CDR2 LQKENI, per germline. The V end lost 3 bases, the J end lost 5 bases, and 10 bases lay between the germline ends. CDR3 region: CASSPGRRETQYF. CDR3 bases: TGTGCCAGCTCACCGGGCAGAAGGGAGACCCAGTACTTC.

The rearrangement links TRBV28 to TRBJ2-5; D not resolved. This CDR3 spans 13 amino acids. V was cut by 6 bases and J by 9 bases, with 17 bases left in between. Germline V gene data show CDR1 as MDHEN and CDR2 as SYDVKM. CDR3 loop: CASSSGQQEAQYF. CDR3 nucleotides: TGTGCCAGCAGCTCGGGCCAGCAAGAAGCCCAGTACTTC.

The chain employs TRBV6-1 and TRBJ2-1; perhaps TRBD2 as D (6 bases). Trimming cost V 8 bases and J 0 bases, with 11 bases left between them. The CDR3 consists of 14 residues. Germline-derived CDR1 and CDR2 are MNHNS and SASEGT. CDR3 region: CASPGDFSYNEQFF. The CDR3 bases are TGTGCCAGCCCGGGGGACTTCTCCTACAATGAGCAGTTCTTC.

This clone was picked up a small number of times. The V gene is TRBV5-1, the J gene TRBJ2-2; TRBD2 is a possible D gene (6 bases). The V gene's germline CDR1 is SGHRS and CDR2 YFSETQ. The CDR3 contains 15 residues. Between the trimmed V and J ends, which lost 4 bases and 3 bases, there was a span of 13 bases. The CDR3 coding sequence is TGCGCCAGCAGCCAGAGCGGGCCGGACACCGGGGAGCTGTTTTTT. Protein product: CASSQSGPDTGELFF.

The chain couples TRBV30 to TRBJ1-3; 8 nucleotides align to TRBD1. The CDR3 runs to 16 residues. From germline, CDR1 is GTSNPN and CDR2 SVGIG (reference sequence). Trimming cost V 5 bases and J 2 bases; bases outside gene matches: 11. The CDR3 here is CAWGDRDRRTGNTIYF. In nucleotides, the CDR3 is TGTGCCTGGGGGGATAGGGACAGGAGAACTGGAAACACCATATATTTT. Drawing the rest from reference TRBV30 and TRBJ1-3, the complete variable domain is SQTIHQWPATLVQPVGSPLSLECTVEGTSNPNLYWYRQAAGRGLQLLFYSVGIGQISSEVPQNLSASRPQDRQFILSSKKLLLSDSGFYLCAWGDRDRRTGNTIYFGEGSWLTVV.

CDR3 bases: TGTGCCAGCAGCTTTGCAGGACCCAAAAACATTCAGTACTTC. Its translation: CASSFAGPKNIQYF. The chain carries TRBV7-2 and TRBJ2-4; D not certain. The germline CDR1 and CDR2 sequences are SGHTA and FQGNSA. Trimming cost V 3 bases and J 2 bases, with 8 bases left between them. This CDR3 comprises 14 residues.

This sequence joins TRBV5-5 and TRBJ2-2; D is possibly TRBD1 (6 bases). The germline V gene has CDR1 SGHKS and CDR2 YYEKEE (reference sequence). V dropped 2 bases and J dropped 13 bases, with 24 bases sitting between them. CDR3 size: 16 residues. CDR3 coding DNA: TGTGCCAGCAGCTTCGGGACACCGGAGGACCCCGGGCGGCTGTTTTTT. The encoded protein is CASSFGTPEDPGRLFF.

The V and J genes are TRBV7-9 and TRBJ2-5, with 14 bases that match TRBD2. The CDR3 consists of 14 residues. From germline, CDR1 is SEHNR and CDR2 FQNEAQ (reference sequence). Losses at the gene ends were 5 bases for V and 9 bases for J; bases not matched to a gene: 5. Written as DNA, the CDR3 is TGTGCCAGCAGCCCCGGGACTAGCGGGGGCGCCCAGTACTTC. Its translation is CASSPGTSGGAQYF.